Shown below are 21 T cell receptor beta chains from a single sample sequenced in a study of T-cell memory formation after mild COVID-19. TCRdb called the 5' RACE reads again in MiXCR, with one record for every CDR3 protein. The sample has roughly 600,000 distinct CDR3 sequences; roughly 18% are singletons. Sequencing was carried out using PBMCs or a T cell subset sorted from them (not recorded which). The source is an adult woman who had mild COVID-19 (a few samples of this study predate the infection). Cell type and time point are not known.

In this sample, this clonotype turned up a few times. J is TRBJ2-3 and V is TRBV6-2 or TRBV6-3; D is unresolved. The CDR3 sequence is 12 residues long. V lost 7 bases and J 6 bases, leaving 11 bases between the germline ends. CDR1 and CDR2 from the germline V gene are MNHEY and SVGEGT. CDR3 sequence reads: CASTNSMDTQYF. CDR3 bases: TGTGCCAGCACCAACTCGATGGATACGCAGTATTTT.

In its sample, this clonotype was seen a few times. This chain connects TRBV15 to TRBJ2-7; D not certain. The V end was cut by 0 bases, the J end by 4 bases, with 7 bases between. Germline V lookup: CDR1 LNHNV, CDR2 YYDKDF (reference sequence). The CDR3 sequence is 13 residues long. The CDR3 DNA sequence: TGTGCCACCAGCAGAGATAACAGTTACGAGCAGTACTTC. This encodes CATSRDNSYEQYF.

This clonotype was observed at least ten times. V and J are TRBV11-2 and TRBJ2-3; 8 bases fit TRBD2. Losses at the gene ends were 5 bases for V and 1 base for J; bases not matched to a gene: 2. CDR1 SGHAT and CDR2 FQNNGV come from the germline V gene. CDR3 length: 14 residues. The DNA of the CDR3 is TGTGCCAGCAGCCCGACTAGCGGCACAGATACGCAGTATTTT. Residues: CASSPTSGTDTQYF.

The chain joins TRBV24-1 to TRBJ2-3, with TRBD2 matching over 8 bases. V shed 5 bases, J shed 4 bases, and the junction held 7 bases outside the gene matches. The CDR3 runs 15 residues. Germline CDR1 and CDR2: KGHDR and SFDVKD. The CDR3 DNA reads as TGTGCCACCAGTGCAGCGGGAGTAAGACCAGATACGCAGTATTTT. It yields the protein CATSAAGVRPDTQYF.

This clonotype was seen a few times. This rearrangement joins TRBV6-5 to TRBJ1-1, with D maybe TRBD1 (5 bases). The CDR3 runs to 15 residues. Germline V gene lookup returns CDR1 MNHEY and CDR2 SVGAGI. V lost 0 bases, J lost 3 bases, and 11 bases lay in between. CDR3 sequence (DNA): TGTGCCAGCAGTTACTCGGTCAGGGCGGACACTGAAGCTTTCTTT. It specifies CASSYSVRADTEAFF.

This clonotype was seen at least ten times. This chain uses TRBV12-3 or TRBV12-4 with TRBJ1-1; possibly TRBD1 for D (5 bases). The CDR3 length is 13 residues. The V end lost 4 bases, the J end lost 1 base, and 7 bases lay between the germline ends. The CDR3 DNA reads TGTGCCAGCAGTTGGGGACCGAACACTGAAGCTTTCTTT. As protein: CASSWGPNTEAFF.

The chain has TRBV11-1 and TRBJ2-7, with 7 positions matching TRBD2. Germline CDR1 is SGHAT and CDR2 is FQDESV (reference sequence). V dropped 5 bases and J dropped 0; count of bases not matched to a gene: 10. This CDR3 is 16 amino acids long. The DNA for the CDR3 is TGTGCCAGCAGCCGCGGGTCGGGAGGATCCTCCTACGAGCAGTACTTC. This translates into CASSRGSGGSSYEQYF.

This clonotype was seen repeatedly, ten times or more. V gene TRBV27 combines with J gene TRBJ1-1; tentative D call: TRBD1 (5 bases). Deletions cut 6 bases from V and 1 base from J, with 12 bases between. The CDR3 sequence is 14 residues long. Germline V lookup: CDR1 MNHEY, CDR2 SMNVEV (reference sequence). CDR3 coding DNA: TGTGCCAGCAGCCCGCGGGGCTCGAACACTGAAGCTTTCTTT. Protein sequence: CASSPRGSNTEAFF.

This clonotype was recorded many times. The V call is TRBV24-1, the J call TRBJ2-3; 7 bases are a match to TRBD2. CDR3 length: 16 amino acids. Unmatched junction bases numbered 5, after V lost 1 base and J lost 2 bases. The germline CDR1 and CDR2 sequences are KGHDR and SFDVKD. CDR3: CATSDFTAGHTDTQYF. CDR3 sequence (DNA): TGTGCCACCAGTGATTTTACAGCGGGGCACACAGATACGCAGTATTTT.

This clonotype was detected only a few times. The chain couples TRBV27 to TRBJ2-2; no reliable D call. Trimming left V 4 bases short and J 3 bases short, with 12 bases between. This CDR3 is 15 amino acids long. The germline V gene encodes CDR1 MNHEY and CDR2 SMNVEV (reference sequence). The CDR3 here is CASSSRASYTGELFF. The CDR3 DNA sequence: TGTGCCAGCAGTTCCAGAGCGAGTTACACCGGGGAGCTGTTTTTT.

This clonotype appeared a few times. V gene TRBV12-3 or TRBV12-4 combines with J gene TRBJ1-1; D remains unclear. The CDR3 totals 14 residues. V was cut by 3 bases and J by 4 bases, with 12 bases left in between. The CDR3 sequence is CASSFGRRGTEAFF. CDR3 DNA: TGTGCCAGCAGTTTTGGCAGGAGAGGCACTGAAGCTTTCTTT.

This clonotype turned up a few times. V and J are TRBV19 and TRBJ1-2, with 7 nucleotides matching TRBD1. The germline gives CDR1 LNHDA, CDR2 SQIVND (reference sequence). The CDR3 consists of 15 residues. The junction had 9 bases not matched to a gene; V was cut back by 5 bases and J by 3 bases. The CDR3 loop is CASSQRTGGHYGYTF. The CDR3 DNA is TGTGCCAGTAGTCAACGGACAGGAGGGCACTATGGCTACACCTTC.

This clonotype has more than one count but fewer than ten. The V and J genes are TRBV10-3 and TRBJ1-1; 7 bases are shared with TRBD1. Trimming cost V 3 bases and J 4 bases; bases outside gene matches: 8. The CDR3 is 15 residues long. Germline V gene sequence: CDR1 ENHRY, CDR2 SYGVKD. The CDR3 DNA reads TGTGCCATCAGTGACCCAGGGGGTGCTGCCACTGAAGCTTTCTTT. This codes for CAISDPGGAATEAFF.

This clonotype was detected a few times. The chain recombines TRBV5-1 with TRBJ1-5; 7 nucleotides agree with TRBD1. Germline loops: CDR1 SGHRS, CDR2 YFSETQ. Unmatched junction bases numbered 2, after V lost 5 bases and J lost 3 bases. The CDR3 contains 13 residues. CDR3 bases: TGCGCCAGCAGACAGGGGAACAATCAGCCCCAGCATTTT. It is translated as CASRQGNNQPQHF.

Only a few counts were recorded for this clonotype. The gene calls are TRBV7-3 and TRBJ2-5; TRBD1 is a possible D gene (5 bases). Germline V gene data show CDR1 as SGHTA and CDR2 as FQGTGA. The V gene lost 1 base and the J gene lost 4 bases, with 13 bases spanning the gap. The CDR3 sequence is 15 residues long. The CDR3 nucleotides are TGTGCCAGCAGCTTAAACCAGGGCAAGGGAGAGACCCAGTACTTC. Amino acids: CASSLNQGKGETQYF. Based on the CDR3 plus reference TRBV7-3 and TRBJ2-5, the full variable domain is GAGVSQTPSNKVTEKGKYVELRCDPISGHTALYWYRQSLGQGPEFLIYFQGTGAADDSGLPNDRFFAVRPEGSVSTLKIQRTERGDSAVYLCASSLNQGKGETQYFGPGTRLLVL.

This clonotype came up once. J is TRBJ1-1 and V is TRBV2; tentative D call: TRBD1 (5 bases). From germline, CDR1 is SNHLY and CDR2 FYNNEI. Trimming took off 1 base at V and 8 bases at J, with 11 bases between the two ends. The CDR3 has 13 amino acids. The CDR3 protein is CASSEVDGGEAFF. The CDR3 bases are TGTGCCAGCAGTGAAGTGGATGGGGGAGAAGCTTTCTTT.

This clonotype was seen a few times. The rearrangement uses TRBV14 and TRBJ1-2; no definite D call. Germline V gene sequence: CDR1 SGHDN, CDR2 FVKESK. Between the trimmed V and J ends, which lost 3 bases and 0 bases, there was a span of 17 bases. The CDR3 loop spans 17 amino acids. The CDR3 sequence: CASSHPPGVSSNYGYTF. The CDR3 nucleotides are TGTGCCAGCAGCCACCCACCCGGCGTGAGTTCTAACTATGGCTACACCTTC. The complete variable domain, with remaining parts taken from reference TRBV14 and TRBJ1-2, reads EAGVTQFPSHSVIEKGQTVTLRCDPISGHDNLYWYRRVMGKEIKFLLHFVKESKQDESGMPNNRFLAERTGGTYSTLKVQPAELEDSGVYFCASSHPPGVSSNYGYTFGSGTRLTVV.

The J gene is TRBJ2-7, the V gene TRBV6-6; a possible D gene is TRBD2 (5 bases). Germline V lookup: CDR1 MNHNY, CDR2 SVGAGI (reference sequence). Trimming took off 6 bases at V and 1 base at J, with 10 bases between the two ends. This CDR3 spans 13 amino acids. CDR3 nucleotides: TGTGCCAGCAGGGACTCGAAATCCTACGAGCAGTACTTC. Encoded protein: CASRDSKSYEQYF.

The rearrangement uses TRBV11-3 and TRBJ1-2, with 7 bases aligning to TRBD1. Germline CDR1 reads SGHNT; CDR2 reads YENEEA. CDR3 length: 13 residues. V lost 5 bases, J lost 7 bases, and 7 bases stayed unmatched. CDR3 protein: CASSQGVVGGYTF. CDR3 DNA sequence: TGTGCCAGCAGCCAGGGGGTTGTAGGTGGCTACACCTTC.

The V call is TRBV7-2, the J call TRBJ2-1; 7 positions match TRBD2. CDR1 SGHTA and CDR2 FQGNSA come from the germline V gene. The CDR3 contains 15 residues. With 5 bases clipped from V and 2 bases from J, the junction kept 6 bases outside the gene matches. The CDR3 bases are TGTGCCAGCAGCCGGTATAGCGGGCCCTACAATGAGCAGTTCTTC. Translation: CASSRYSGPYNEQFF.

The chain combines TRBV5-4 with TRBJ2-2, with D possibly matching TRBD2 (6 bases). CDR1 is SGHNT, CDR2 YYREEE, per germline (reference sequence). The CDR3 runs to 15 residues. Trimming shortened V by 7 bases and J by 4 bases, and 17 bases separated the two germline ends. The CDR3 here is CASQGTGKGTGELFF. The CDR3 region has the DNA TGTGCCAGCCAAGGGACTGGAAAGGGCACCGGGGAGCTGTTTTTT.